This TCR beta chain was profiled in a study of CD8+ T cells in alopecia areata. Overall study findings and caveats: Because one nonresponder was included, the link of baseline CD8+ expansion to response is considered uncertain.

Extraction of RNA preceded its reverse transcription into cDNA, which served as the sequencing template. The method was immunoSEQ multiplex PCR; TCRdb's version includes in-frame clones alone and lacks a portion of them. Counted here are 200,000 to 250,000 clones, about 57% occurring once; the ten biggest clones make up roughly 1.6%. Comments on this clone: The antigen is undetermined.

In germline, CDR1 is SQVTM, CDR2 ANQGSEA. This CDR3 region has 15 residues. V was shortened by 4 bases and J by 6 bases, with 20 bases between the two germline ends. This sample's treatment: oral pan-JAK inhibitor, 5-10 mg twice daily. This chain links TRBV29-1 with TRBJ2-3; D may match TRBD1 or TRBD2 (5 bases each). This sequence originates from a human donor with alopecia areata. The starting material was CD4+ T cells sorted from blood, obtained at week 4, from a patient treated with tofacitinib. The CDR3 sequence is CSVAEGIYRRDTQYF. CDR3 in DNA: TGCAGCGTTGCTGAGGGGATCTATCGGCGGGATACGCAGTATTTT.